This TCR beta chain emerged from a study of read filtering for tumor transcriptome and immune sequencing. Germline CDR1 reads MNHEY; CDR2 reads SMNVEV (reference sequence). This CDR3 region has 16 residues. V lost 7 bases, J lost 1 base, and 12 bases stayed unmatched. The library was built from 400 ng RNA with molecular barcoded adaptors for alpha/delta and beta/gamma chains. TCRdb reprocessed the reads via MiXCR and lists one record per CDR3 protein. The sample lists about 27,000 distinct CDR3 sequences; 13% to 15% were seen once. General study findings and limits: Correlation between methods rose after single-read clonotypes were removed.

At least ten counts were recorded for this clonotype. What it recognizes is unknown. The rearrangement joins TRBV27 to TRBJ2-7; TRBD1 matches at 8 bases. The source is a donor at least 40 years old with multiple myeloma. The material sequenced was a population of CD138-negative cells sorted from bone marrow. The CDR3 here is CASTRRGTGNSYEQYF. The CDR3 DNA reads as TGTGCCAGCACCCGGAGGGGGACAGGTAATTCCTACGAGCAGTACTTC.